Presented here are 18 T cell receptor beta chains from one specimen sequenced in a study of blood T cells in healthy people across ages. It was with a sample-barcoded 5' primer and a J-beta primer mix that a second PCR of about 6 to 12 cycles was run. One entry per CDR3 protein, called by TCRdb with MiXCR from the 5' RACE reads. Among about 1.6 million distinct CDR3 sequences listed, around 35% were seen once. Sample: blood. The source is a woman aged 25 to 39 in good health.

The sample holds many counts of this clonotype. In nucleotides, the CDR3 is TGTGCCAGCAGGGGACAGGGGCCCTACGAGCAGTACTTC. Its protein is CASRGQGPYEQYF. The chain employs TRBV27 and TRBJ2-7; TRBD1 matches 10 bases. V lost 6 bases, J lost 2 bases, and 1 base stayed unmatched. CDR1 MNHEY and CDR2 SMNVEV come from the germline V gene (reference sequence). The CDR3 is 13 amino acids.

This clonotype was picked up a small number of times. The genes are TRBV14 and TRBJ2-7, with a weak D call TRBD2 (5 bases). The V and J ends lost 1 base and 0 bases respectively, with 16 bases between them. This CDR3 region has 17 residues. CDR1 is SGHDN and CDR2 is FVKESK in the germline V gene. CDR3 sequence reads: CASSQVSPSRLSYEQYF. The CDR3 nucleotides are TGTGCCAGCAGCCAAGTTTCGCCTAGCCGACTCTCCTACGAGCAGTACTTC.

The V gene is TRBV6-1, the J gene TRBJ1-2; D is possibly TRBD1 (5 bases). CDR1 is MNHNS, CDR2 SASEGT, per germline. V was shortened by 6 bases and J by 2 bases, with 13 bases between the two germline ends. The CDR3 loop spans 14 amino acids. The CDR3 nucleotides are TGTGCCAGCAGGGAATACAGGACGAACTATGGCTACACCTTC. Translating gives CASREYRTNYGYTF.

The V gene is TRBV7-6, the J gene TRBJ2-5; D is perhaps TRBD1 or TRBD2 (5 bases each). Germline CDR1 SGHVS, CDR2 FNYEAQ. Trimming shortened V by 5 bases and J by 5 bases, and 15 bases separated the two germline ends. This CDR3 region has 14 residues. The DNA of the CDR3 is TGTGCCAGCAGCCCACTTCCGGGGCGGGAGACCCAGTACTTC. Its protein product is CASSPLPGRETQYF.

This chain joins TRBV20-1 and TRBJ2-5; 8 bases agree with TRBD2. This CDR3 comprises 14 residues. CDR1 is DFQATT, CDR2 SNEGSKA, per germline (reference sequence). Trimming took 5 bases from V and 4 from J; bases not matched to a gene: 9. CDR3 sequence: CSADEAGGPETQYF. Here the CDR3 DNA reads TGCAGTGCTGACGAGGCGGGGGGTCCAGAGACCCAGTACTTC.

This chain links TRBV29-1 with TRBJ1-2; D remains unclear. Looked up from germline, CDR1 is SQVTM and CDR2 is ANQGSEA. Trimming pared 1 base from V and 9 bases from J, leaving 9 bases between. CDR3 length: 11 residues. CDR3 in amino acids: CSVEVEESYTF. CDR3 DNA sequence: TGCAGCGTTGAAGTTGAGGAGAGCTACACCTTC.

This clonotype was detected a few times. This chain links TRBV7-9 with TRBJ1-5, with a weak D call TRBD1 (5 bases). V lost 3 bases, J lost 2 bases, and 14 bases lay in between. The CDR3 sequence is 16 residues long. Germline values: CDR1 SEHNR, CDR2 FQNEAQ (reference sequence). As DNA, the CDR3 is TGTGCCAGCAGCTTCGTTGGACAAGGTGGCAATCAGCCCCAGCATTTT. Translated: CASSFVGQGGNQPQHF.

In this sample, this clonotype turned up a few times. J is TRBJ1-2 and V is TRBV5-1; a weak D match, TRBD1 (5 bases). Looked up from germline, CDR1 is SGHRS and CDR2 is YFSETQ. V lost 4 bases, J lost 1 base, and 17 bases lay in between. The CDR3 has 16 amino acids. The CDR3 region is CASSAKPGLYNYGYTF. CDR3 coding DNA: TGCGCCAGCAGCGCTAAACCGGGACTCTATAACTATGGCTACACCTTC.

This chain links TRBV5-1 with TRBJ1-1; D perhaps matches TRBD1 (5 bases). The CDR3 loop spans 16 amino acids. The ends were cut back, 3 bases at V and 0 bases at J, with 15 bases in the middle. Germline CDR1 is SGHRS and CDR2 is YFSETQ. CDR3 amino acids: CASSWTPQAMNTEAFF. The CDR3 coding sequence is TGCGCCAGCAGCTGGACCCCACAGGCCATGAACACTGAAGCTTTCTTT.

V usage is TRBV21-1 and J usage is TRBJ2-5. TRBV21-1 is a pseudogene locus. This CDR3 is 11 amino acids long. This chain's CDR3 is CASSKASGAYF. The CDR3 DNA sequence: TGTGCCAGCAGCAAAGCCAGTGGTGCGTACTTC.

The chain links TRBV2 to TRBJ2-7, with 7 bases lining up with TRBD2. The J call may be incorrect, as the DNA end agrees better with TRBJ2-5. Germline CDR1 is SNHLY and CDR2 is FYNNEI. The CDR3 extends over 11 amino acids. The CDR3 here is CASLAEETQYF. The CDR3 region has the DNA TGTGCCAGCCTAGCGGAGGAGACCCAGTACTTC.

The J gene is TRBJ2-3, the V gene TRBV20-1; unclear D gene. Germline CDR1 is DFQATT and CDR2 is SNEGSKA (reference sequence). Trimming shortened V by 5 bases and J by 0 bases, and 18 bases separated the two germline ends. This CDR3 region has 16 residues. CDR3 DNA: TGCAGTGCTTACCACCTTGCAGCCACTAGCACAGATACGCAGTATTTT. It translates to CSAYHLAATSTDTQYF.

The chain couples TRBV28 to TRBJ1-6; tentatively, D is TRBD1 (5 bases). V shed 7 bases and J shed 7 bases, with 17 bases lying between them. The V gene's germline CDR1 is MDHEN and CDR2 SYDVKM. The CDR3 is made up of 15 amino acids. CDR3 loop: CASTPAGRLNSPLHF. The CDR3 nucleotides are TGTGCCAGCACTCCAGCGGGACGCCTGAATTCACCCCTCCACTTT.

V is TRBV4-1 and J is TRBJ1-2; D is possibly TRBD1 (5 bases). V lost 1 base and J lost 2, with 11 bases in between. This CDR3 is 15 amino acids long. Germline-derived CDR1 and CDR2 are MGHRA and YSYEKL. CDR3 region: CASSQGRGLNYGYTF. The CDR3, as DNA: TGCGCCAGCAGCCAAGGTCGGGGACTAAACTATGGCTACACCTTC.

This clonotype was counted ten times or more. The chain recombines TRBV12-3 or TRBV12-4 with TRBJ2-1; TRBD2 matches at 8 bases. J gave up 5 bases and V 3 bases, and 3 bases lay outside the gene matches. The CDR3 sequence is 14 residues long. In DNA, the CDR3 is TGTGCCAGCAGTTTGAGCGGGAGCAACAATGAGCAGTTCTTC. This gives the protein CASSLSGSNNEQFF.

This clonotype was seen a handful of times. The chain links TRBV7-7 to TRBJ2-7, with D hard to call. The CDR3 spans 15 residues. The germline CDR1 and CDR2 sequences are SSHAT and FNYEAQ (reference sequence). V gave up 1 base and J gave up 3 bases, with 13 bases separating them. CDR3 bases: TGTGCCAGCAGCTTAGAGAAGGGATCCGACTACGAGCAGTACTTC. Translation gives CASSLEKGSDYEQYF.

The chain uses TRBV3-1 and TRBJ2-1; 7 bases agree with TRBD1. The V gene's germline CDR1 is LGHDT and CDR2 YNNKEL (reference sequence). There are 13 residues in the CDR3. The V and J ends lost 2 bases and 9 bases, in that order; junction bases with no gene match: 4. CDR3 sequence reads: CASSQTRTGEQFF. The DNA for the CDR3 is TGTGCCAGCAGCCAAACGAGGACAGGTGAGCAGTTCTTC.

This clonotype was seen a handful of times. The chain recombines TRBV9 with TRBJ1-2; 9 bases line up with TRBD1. V lost 0 bases, J lost 4 bases, and 1 base stayed unmatched. From germline, CDR1 is SGDLS and CDR2 YYNGEE. This CDR3 comprises 14 residues. The chain's CDR3 is CASSVVGQGYGYTF. The CDR3 DNA reads TGTGCCAGCAGCGTAGTGGGACAGGGCTATGGCTACACCTTC.